This T cell receptor beta chain appears in the sequencing data of a study of Graves' ophthalmopathy and Graves' hyperthyroidism. Diagnoses were established from clinical symptoms, serum thyroxine, TRAb, thyroid ultrasound and orbital computed tomography. This clonotype came up many times. Its matching antigen is unknown. Researchers took RNA transcripts and amplified TCR beta CDR3 regions from them. HTBI primers served in a first-round RT-PCR, which a second-round multiplex PCR followed. One entry per CDR3 protein, called by TCRdb with MiXCR from the multiplex PCR reads. The table has about half a million distinct CDR3 sequences, 13% to 15% seen once. Study-level points and caveats: Blood also carried most expanded thyroid clonotypes exceeding 0.001 frequency.

Germline V gene lookup returns CDR1 SQVTM and CDR2 ANQGSEA. The germline V and J ends were trimmed by 6 bases and 2 bases, with 11 bases remaining between them. The CDR3 covers 13 residues. The chain recombines TRBV29-1 with TRBJ1-5; the D is unclear. The sequence came from a woman aged 30 to 39 with Graves' ophthalmopathy. The sample comprised blood. Written as DNA, the CDR3 is TGCAGCGTCCAAACCCCTGGCAATCAGCCCCAGCATTTT. Protein product: CSVQTPGNQPQHF.